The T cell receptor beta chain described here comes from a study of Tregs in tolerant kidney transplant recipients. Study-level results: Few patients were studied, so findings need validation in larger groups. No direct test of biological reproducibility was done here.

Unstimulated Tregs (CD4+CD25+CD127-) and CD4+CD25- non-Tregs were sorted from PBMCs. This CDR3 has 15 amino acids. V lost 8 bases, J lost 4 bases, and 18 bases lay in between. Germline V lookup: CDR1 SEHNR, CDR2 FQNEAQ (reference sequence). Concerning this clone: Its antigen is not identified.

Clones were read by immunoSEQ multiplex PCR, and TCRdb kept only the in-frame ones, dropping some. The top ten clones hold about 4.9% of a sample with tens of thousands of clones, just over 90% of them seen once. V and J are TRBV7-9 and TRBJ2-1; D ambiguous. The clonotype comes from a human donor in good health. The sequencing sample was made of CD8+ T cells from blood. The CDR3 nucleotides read TGTGCCAGCGAATCCCCCCGACACTCATACAATGAGCAGTTCTTC. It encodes CASESPRHSYNEQFF. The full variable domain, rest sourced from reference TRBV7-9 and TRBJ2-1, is DTGVSQNPRHKITKRGQNVTFRCDPISEHNRLYWYRQTLGQGPEFLTYFQNEAQLEKSRLLSDRFSAERPKGSFSTLEIQRTEQGDSAMYLCASESPRHSYNEQFFGPGTRLTVL.